This entry lists 30 T cell receptor beta chains sequenced from one sample in a study of tumor and adjacent non-tumor tissue in lung cancer. Three rounds of nested PCR, following a modified ARM-PCR protocol, produced the TCRbeta library. MiXCR was run by TCRdb on the multiplex PCR reads, yielding one entry per CDR3 protein. The data contain approximately 71,000 distinct CDR3 sequences, 55% to 70% of them singletons. RNA was extracted from bulk tissue without any cell sorting. The sequenced sample consisted of lung tumor tissue. These TCRs come from a man aged 50 to 59 with non-small cell lung cancer.

Points on this clonotype: One junction end does not reproduce the germline sequence, and a read error may be involved. This chain uses TRBV29-1 with TRBJ2-2; tentative D call: TRBD2 (6 bases). CDR1 SQVTM and CDR2 ANQGSEA come from the germline V gene. The CDR3 has 14 amino acids. DNA of the CDR3: TGCAGCGTTGATTATGGAGGGAACACCGGGGAGCTGTCTTTT. Amino acids: CSVDYGGNTGELSF.

The CDR3 DNA follows: TGCAGTGCTAGAGATCCAAGGGGTTTCTATAATTCACCCCTCCACTTT. Amino acid sequence: CSARDPRGFYNSPLHF. This chain links TRBV20-1 with TRBJ1-6, with D maybe TRBD1 (5 bases). This CDR3 has 16 amino acids. Deletions cut 0 bases from V and 3 bases from J, with 12 bases between. Germline loops: CDR1 DFQATT, CDR2 SNEGSKA (reference sequence).

V is TRBV20-1 and J is TRBJ2-5; D remains unclear. Germline CDR1 DFQATT, CDR2 SNEGSKA (reference sequence). The germline V and J ends were trimmed by 6 bases and 0 bases, with 11 bases remaining between them. This CDR3 spans 13 amino acids. The CDR3 protein is CSASSVYQETQYF. The CDR3 region has the DNA TGCAGTGCAAGCAGCGTGTACCAAGAGACCCAGTACTTC.

This clonotype turned up a few times. The chain uses TRBV20-1 and TRBJ2-1; 8 bases fit TRBD2. The V gene's germline CDR1 is DFQATT and CDR2 SNEGSKA (reference sequence). V lost 3 bases, J lost 8 bases, and 3 bases stayed unmatched. This CDR3 is 12 amino acids long. CDR3: CSARSGGYEQFF. CDR3 nucleotides: TGCAGTGCTAGGAGCGGGGGCTATGAGCAGTTCTTC.

About this clonotype: At one of its ends the junction is not consistent with the germline gene, which may arise from a read error. The V gene is TRBV5-5, the J gene TRBJ1-1, with unresolved D. The CDR3 spans 13 residues. Germline values: CDR1 SGHKS, CDR2 YYEKEE (reference sequence). The CDR3 protein is CASRTIGFPEAFF. The CDR3 bases are TGTGCGAGCAGGACTATAGGGTTTCCTGAAGCTTTCTTT.

This chain uses TRBV12-3 or TRBV12-4 with TRBJ2-1; D is uncertain. V lost 7 bases to trimming and J lost 1 base, with 14 bases between them. This CDR3 contains 15 residues. CDR3 in amino acids: CASNSTWGSYNEQFF. DNA for the CDR3: TGTGCCAGCAATTCGACGTGGGGATCCTACAATGAGCAGTTCTTC.

This clonotype was detected many times. The CDR3 nucleotides read TGTGCCAGCAGCTTTCCGACAGGTTCTAAAGAGCAGTACTTC. It encodes CASSFPTGSKEQYF. The rearrangement joins TRBV7-8 to TRBJ2-7, with D perhaps TRBD1 (6 bases). V was clipped by 3 bases and J by 7 bases, with 16 bases between them. Germline loops: CDR1 SGHVS, CDR2 FQNEAQ. The CDR3 runs 14 residues.

By its share, this clonotype is medium-sized (0.01 to 0.1%). The chain uses TRBV10-1 and TRBJ2-2; 7 bases are a match to TRBD2. V trimming: 3 bases; J trimming: 3 bases; junction bases outside the gene matches: 1. The CDR3 totals 14 residues. From germline, CDR1 is WNHNN and CDR2 SYGVQD (reference sequence). The CDR3 loop reads CASSEAGYTGELFF. DNA for the CDR3: TGCGCCAGCAGTGAAGCGGGATACACCGGGGAGCTGTTTTTT.

In regard to this clonotype: It may be a read error: a sequence one base away is much more abundant. The chain joins TRBV10-3 to TRBJ2-7, with 11 positions matching TRBD2. The CDR3 length is 15 residues. Trimming at V came to 6 bases and at J to 2 bases, leaving 6 bases not matched to a gene. The germline gives CDR1 ENHRY, CDR2 SYGVKD. This CDR3 reads CAIREGLAVPYEQYF. As DNA, the CDR3 is TGTGCCATCAGGGAGGGACTAGCGGTCCCCTACGAGCAGTACTTC.

On this clonotype: This may come from a read error, since a much larger clone is one base off. The chain is built from TRBV24-1 and TRBJ1-4; tentative D call: TRBD1 (5 bases). The CDR3 loop spans 12 amino acids. The germline V gene has CDR1 KGHDR and CDR2 SFDVKD. Here the CDR3 DNA reads TGTGTCACCAGTGGACAAGGTGAAAAACTGTTTTTT. This gives the protein CVTSGQGEKLFF.

There are many counts of this clonotype. V and J are TRBV5-6 and TRBJ2-5; D may be TRBD2 (5 bases). V lost 2 bases to trimming and J lost 1 base, with 9 bases between them. The CDR3 contains 14 residues. In germline, CDR1 is SGHDT, CDR2 YYEEEE. CDR3 bases: TGTGCCAGCAGCTTATGGAGGTCCCAAGAGACCCAGTACTTC. It encodes CASSLWRSQETQYF.

The rearrangement links TRBV11-2 to TRBJ2-5; D is unclear. V lost 1 base, J lost 5 bases, and 17 bases lay in between. Germline V lookup: CDR1 SGHAT, CDR2 FQNNGV. The CDR3 totals 16 residues. For the CDR3, the DNA is TGTGCCAGCAGCTTAGGGGGTGCGGCAGGACGGGAGACCCAGTACTTC. This translates into CASSLGGAAGRETQYF.

This clonotype was counted only a few times. A read error may account for a junction end that differs from germline. The CDR3 loop reads CTSSQPVWEQGLNEKLLF. As DNA, the CDR3 is TGTACCAGCAGCCAACCCGTTTGGGAACAGGGACTTAATGAAAAACTGCTCTTT. The gene calls are TRBV11-2 and TRBJ1-4, with a tentative D call TRBD1 (6 bases). Germline values: CDR1 SGHAT, CDR2 FQNNGV. The CDR3 length is 18 residues.

This clonotype was counted ten times or more. This sequence joins TRBV6-5 and TRBJ2-7, with D possibly being TRBD2 (6 bases). CDR3 size: 17 residues. The germline gives CDR1 MNHEY, CDR2 SVGAGI. V was pared by 2 bases and J by 3 bases, with 20 bases between. DNA for the CDR3: TGTGCCAGCAGTTACGACTTCTCCGGTCGGGGGATCTACGAGCAGTACTTC. Its protein product is CASSYDFSGRGIYEQYF.

This clonotype has a count of ten or more. This rearrangement joins TRBV12-3 or TRBV12-4 to TRBJ2-7; 7 nucleotides line up with TRBD1. The CDR3 covers 13 residues. J gave up 4 bases and V 5 bases, and 5 bases lay outside the gene matches. The CDR3 protein is CASSPHRGYEQYF. CDR3 coding DNA: TGTGCCAGCAGTCCTCACAGGGGTTACGAGCAGTACTTC.

The J gene is TRBJ2-2, the V gene TRBV5-6, with D unclear. Trimming stripped 4 bases from V and 2 bases from J, with 9 bases between. The CDR3 has 14 amino acids. Germline V gene lookup returns CDR1 SGHDT and CDR2 YYEEEE. In DNA form, the CDR3 reads TGTGCCAGCAGCCTTGGAAGCAACACCGGGGAGCTGTTTTTT. Protein sequence: CASSLGSNTGELFF.

The J gene is TRBJ2-1, the V gene TRBV7-8; D is ambiguous. Germline loops: CDR1 SGHVS, CDR2 FQNEAQ. The CDR3 consists of 13 residues. Trimming left V 5 bases short and J 8 bases short, with 13 bases between. CDR3 bases: TGTGCCAGCAGCCCCCTTAGGGTAGATGAGCAGTTCTTC. This sequence encodes CASSPLRVDEQFF.

The genes are TRBV6-5 and TRBJ2-1; TRBD1 might be the D (6 bases). The CDR3 is 12 residues long. In germline, CDR1 is MNHEY, CDR2 SVGAGI. The CDR3 region is CVNRTTGPGQFF. The CDR3 region has the DNA TGTGTCAACAGAACCACAGGGCCTGGGCAGTTCTTC.

In regard to this clonotype: A junction end diverges from the germline sequence, so it may reflect a read error. The CDR3 nucleotides read TGCGCCAGCAGCTTCGAATTGTCGGACAGAGCCCAAGATACCCAGTACTTC. Amino acids: CASSFELSDRAQDTQYF. The gene calls are TRBV12-3 or TRBV12-4 and TRBJ2-5, with D possibly TRBD1 on 6 matching bases. The CDR3 has 17 amino acids.

This clonotype came up many times. The rearrangement links TRBV20-1 to TRBJ2-2; 7 bases are a match to TRBD1. V gave up 1 base and J gave up 7 bases; unmatched junction bases: 9. The CDR3 totals 15 residues. Germline V gene data show CDR1 as DFQATT and CDR2 as SNEGSKA (reference sequence). CDR3: CSARGGEGADGELFF. CDR3 DNA sequence: TGCAGTGCTAGAGGGGGTGAGGGGGCGGACGGGGAGCTGTTTTTT.

On this clonotype itself: A read error may produce the germline difference seen at one junction end. The genes are TRBV6-1 and TRBJ1-5; possibly TRBD1 for D (5 bases). The CDR3 is 18 residues long. Germline assignment: CDR1 MNHNS and CDR2 SASEGT. This CDR3 is CASSIRGGAQYSNQLQHF. The CDR3 DNA reads TGTGCCAGCAGCATTAGGGGAGGGGCTCAATATAGCAATCAGCTCCAGCATTTT.

This chain connects TRBV6-5 to TRBJ2-1; maybe TRBD2 (5 bases). The CDR3 consists of 15 residues. The V gene's germline CDR1 is MNHEY and CDR2 SVGAGI. Trimming removed 2 bases from V and 7 bases from J, with 15 bases in between. The CDR3 here is CASSYVMGALNEQFF. DNA of the CDR3: TGTGCCAGCAGTTACGTCATGGGAGCCTTGAATGAGCAGTTCTTC.

This clonotype has at least ten counts. The chain carries TRBV7-9 and TRBJ2-5, with D maybe TRBD1 (6 bases). The V end lost 1 base, the J end lost 2 bases, and 11 bases lay between the germline ends. CDR3 size: 15 residues. Per the germline V gene, CDR1 is SEHNR and CDR2 is FQNEAQ (reference sequence). The CDR3 sequence: CASSLGSGVQETQYF. CDR3 DNA sequence: TGTGCCAGCAGCTTAGGATCAGGGGTACAAGAGACCCAGTACTTC.

The genes are TRBV11-1 and TRBJ2-7; tentatively, D is TRBD2 (5 bases). CDR3 length equals 15 residues. Germline CDR1 is SGHAT and CDR2 is FQDESV (reference sequence). Trimming pared 2 bases from V and 2 bases from J, leaving 13 bases between. The CDR3 DNA sequence: TGTGCCAGCAGCTTAACGGGGTCCGAAACCTACGAGCAGTACTTC. Its protein is CASSLTGSETYEQYF.

Notes on this clonotype: A much larger clone differs by one base, so this may be a read error. V and J are TRBV6-5 and TRBJ2-2; D is perhaps TRBD2 (7 bases). The CDR3 extends over 15 amino acids. From germline, CDR1 is MNHEY and CDR2 SVGAGI. CDR3 in amino acids: CASRAGQTLTGDLFF. Written as DNA, the CDR3 is TGTGCCAGCAGAGCGGGACAAACCCTCACCGGGGATCTGTTTTTT.

Comments on this clonotype: Being one base from a much bigger clone, this may be a read error. This chain uses TRBV20-1 with TRBJ2-1; possible D gene TRBD2, 6 bases. The germline gives CDR1 DFQATT, CDR2 SNEGSKA (reference sequence). This CDR3 has 15 amino acids. The CDR3 region has the DNA TGCAGTGCCGCGGGGTGGCTAGCGCGCTCGGGGGAGCTGTTCTTC. Translating it yields CSAAGWLARSGELFF.

This clonotype was counted a few times. A junction end diverges from the germline sequence, so it may reflect a read error. The J gene is TRBJ2-1, the V gene TRBV5-1; 10 bases agree with TRBD2. The V gene's germline CDR1 is SGHRS and CDR2 YFSETQ. The CDR3 contains 16 residues. The CDR3 sequence: CASSGSGTSDYSEQFF. For the CDR3, the DNA is TGCGCCAGCAGCGGCTCCGGGACTAGCGACTACAGTGAGCAGTTCTTC.

This clonotype was counted once. The V and J genes are TRBV18 and TRBJ2-7; TRBD1 aligns across 7 bases. Germline-derived CDR1 and CDR2 are KGHSH and LQKENI. V was clipped by 8 bases and J by 2 bases; unmatched bases: 12. This CDR3 region has 15 residues. This CDR3 is CASANPGQTTYEQYF. The CDR3 DNA follows: TGTGCCAGCGCAAACCCGGGACAGACAACCTACGAGCAGTACTTC.

The chain employs TRBV25-1 and TRBJ1-2; D is unresolved. This CDR3 is 14 amino acids long. V lost 8 bases and J lost 8, with 21 bases in between. In germline, CDR1 is MGHDK, CDR2 SYGVNS. In DNA form, the CDR3 reads TGTGCCAGCTCCGACCCCCGGACGCTTTCGGGCTACACCTTC. This encodes CASSDPRTLSGYTF.

This clonotype occurred a few times. This chain joins TRBV7-2 and TRBJ2-7; maybe TRBD1 (5 bases). Germline V gene sequence: CDR1 SGHTA, CDR2 FQGNSA. V lost 7 bases and J lost 4, with 11 bases in between. The CDR3 covers 12 residues. The CDR3 DNA sequence: TGTGCCAGCACAGGGATTGCGTACGAGCAGTACTTC. Protein product: CASTGIAYEQYF.